These T cell receptor beta chains were read from a single sample in a study of blood T cell repertoires in COVID-19. TCRdb keeps only in-frame clones here, not all; method: immunoSEQ multiplex PCR. This sample yields about 220,000 clones, of which 85% to 90% are seen a single time; roughly 10% belongs to the top ten. The sequenced material came from peripheral blood. These receptors came from a woman in her forties or fifties with COVID-19, enrolled during active disease. The CDR3 runs from the conserved cysteine through the conserved F or W. The D gene is left open where the match is weak. Size is stated for part of the rows, as once, few or many counts, or as a class when the clone is expanded.

>TRBD2|TRBJ2-1|NA|TRBV7-2
TGTGCCAGCAGCTTTGGCGGGGGATACAATGAGCAGTTCTTC
CASSFGGGYNEQFF
>TRBD1|TRBJ1-3|NA|TRBV11-2
TGTGCCAGCAGCTTGGGTAGGGGGCGCGGTAATTCTGGAAACACCATATATTTT
CASSLGRGRGNSGNTIYF
>TRBD2|TRBJ2-1|NA|TRBV30
TGTGCCTGGAGAGCTAGCGGGGGGGCCCAAAGGCAGTTCTTC
CAWRASGGAQRQFF
>TRBD1|TRBJ1-5|NA|TRBV6-1
TGTGCCAGCAGTGAAAGGGACAGGGGTCGTCAGCCCCAGCATTTT
CASSERDRGRQPQHF
>NA|TRBJ1-1|many|TRBV28
TGTGCCAGCAGTTTATCCAGGGGCGCGCACACTGAAGCTTTCTTT
CASSLSRGAHTEAFF
>NA|TRBJ1-3|once|TRBV2
TGTGCCAGCACTCCCCAGGGTTCCGGAAACACCATATATTTT
CASTPQGSGNTIYF
>NA|TRBJ1-2|NA|TRBV28
TGTGCCAGCAGTTTAGGGGCAGGGCCATTTGGCTACACCTTC
CASSLGAGPFGYTF
>TRBD1|TRBJ1-1|NA|TRBV24-1
TGTGCCACCAGCCAGGGGGCGAACACTGAAGCTTTCTTT
CATSQGANTEAFF
>TRBD1|TRBJ2-2|NA|TRBV30
TGTGCCTGGAGTGGGCGACAGGGGGCGATGGACACCGGGGAGCTGTTTTTT
CAWSGRQGAMDTGELFF
>TRBD2|TRBJ2-7|few|TRBV7-6
TGTGCCAGCAGCCCGAGCGGGGCTAATACCTACGAGCAGTACTTC
CASSPSGANTYEQYF
>NA|TRBJ2-2|NA|TRBV18
TGTGCCAGCTCACCACGGGGAGGCGCCAGGGCCCCTGCCGGGGAGCTGTTTTTT
CASSPRGGARAPAGELFF
>TRBD2|TRBJ2-2|NA|TRBV10-3
TGTGCCATCACCACCGGGGGGGGGCCTAACACCGGGGAGCTGTTTTTT
CAITTGGGPNTGELFF
>TRBD2|TRBJ2-3|NA|TRBV11-3
TGTGCCAGCAGCTTAGTAGTTAGCGGGGGAGAGAGAGATACGCAGTATTTT
CASSLVVSGGERDTQYF
>NA|TRBJ1-3|NA|TRBV10-2
TGCGCCAGCAATTTTGAACAGGGCGCCAACACCATATATTTT
CASNFEQGANTIYF
>NA|TRBJ1-1|NA|TRBV7-6
TGTGCCAGCAGCTCAGGGCGGGGGACTGAAGCTTTCTTT
CASSSGRGTEAFF
>TRBD1|TRBJ2-7|NA|TRBV18
TGTGCCAGCTCACCAACAGGGGGCGGCTCCTACGAGCAGTACTTC
CASSPTGGGSYEQYF
>NA|TRBJ2-3|NA|TRBV7-9
TGTGCCAGCAGCTTATCGCGGGGTACTAGCACAGATACGCAGTATTTT
CASSLSRGTSTDTQYF
>NA|TRBJ1-6|NA|TRBV27
TGTGCCAGCAGTTTTATGGGGGCCTCCTATAATTCACCCCTCCACTTT
CASSFMGASYNSPLHF
>NA|TRBJ1-1|NA|TRBV19
TGTGCCAGTAGTATAGTACTATCCAGGGGTGAAGCTTTCTTT
CASSIVLSRGEAFF
>NA|TRBJ1-6|NA|TRBV19
TGTGCCAGTAGTATGATGCGGGCCGGGAGCTCCTATAATTCACCCCTCCACTTT
CASSMMRAGSSYNSPLHF